The clone carrying this T cell receptor beta chain was counted between two and nine times. The sample originates from a study of blood T cell repertoires in COVID-19. Study overall: COVID-19 samples, acute and convalescent, were from the United States, Italy and Spain. Nucleic acid was either cDNA or gDNA, and it came from T cells, B-cell-depleted T cells, or PBMCs.

Assay used: immunoSEQ multiplex PCR; TCRdb lists only in-frame clones, some missing. This sample has some 330,000 clones, with under 85% found just once. Adults between about 18 and 95 years of age took part from about two dozen US areas. Two consecutive negative NP/OP PCR tests, clearance, or resolved symptoms defined Cohort 3 recovery. The sequence derives from a woman aged 45-65 years who had recovered from COVID-19. The sequenced sample consisted of PBMCs or T cells enriched from blood (not recorded which).

As DNA, the CDR3 is TGTGCCACCAGTGAAAACTTCAATCAGCCCCAGCATTTT. Translating gives CATSENFNQPQHF. The chain employs TRBV15 and TRBJ1-5, with D unclear. Per the germline V gene, CDR1 is LNHNV and CDR2 is YYDKDF (reference sequence). The CDR3 is 13 residues long. Trimming cost V 6 bases and J 3 bases, with 9 bases left between them.